The clone carrying this TCR beta chain was seen repeatedly, ten times or more. These data are taken from a study of regulatory T cells in long-lasting Graves disease. Investigators prepared the TCR beta libraries by applying iRepertoire HTBI primers and Arm-PCR of CDR3 regions. TCRdb called the multiplex PCR reads again in MiXCR, with one record for every CDR3 protein. The table has fewer than 400,000 distinct CDR3 sequences, about a sixth seen once; the top ten hold more than 35%. Time point noted: newly diagnosed GD, antithyroid drugs for less than 3 months. Extracted PBMC RNA gave rise to the TCR library. Trimming removed 3 bases from V and 2 bases from J, with 5 bases in between. CDR1 and CDR2 (germline): SEHNR, FQNEAQ (reference sequence). The CDR3 consists of 12 residues.

The receptor's source is a female donor with Graves disease. Sequencing was performed on peripheral blood mononuclear cells (PBMCs), taken at new diagnosis, from a patient treated with antithyroid drugs. This rearrangement joins TRBV7-9 to TRBJ2-7; D remains unclear. Here the CDR3 DNA reads TGTGCCAGCAGCTTGAACACCTACGAGCAGTACTTC. It translates to CASSLNTYEQYF.